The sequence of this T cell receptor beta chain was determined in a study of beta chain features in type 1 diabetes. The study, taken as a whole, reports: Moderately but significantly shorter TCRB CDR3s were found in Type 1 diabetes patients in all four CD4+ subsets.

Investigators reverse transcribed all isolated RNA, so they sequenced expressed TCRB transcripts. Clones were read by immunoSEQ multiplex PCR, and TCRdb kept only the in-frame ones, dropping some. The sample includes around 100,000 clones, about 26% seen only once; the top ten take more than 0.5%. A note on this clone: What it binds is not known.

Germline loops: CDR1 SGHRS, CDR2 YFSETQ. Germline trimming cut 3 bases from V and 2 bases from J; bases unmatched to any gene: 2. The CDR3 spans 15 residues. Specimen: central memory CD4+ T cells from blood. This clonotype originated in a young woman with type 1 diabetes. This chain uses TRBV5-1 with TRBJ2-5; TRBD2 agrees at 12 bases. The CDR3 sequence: CASSWGTSGQETQYF. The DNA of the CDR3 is TGCGCCAGCAGCTGGGGGACTAGCGGGCAAGAGACCCAGTACTTC.